The T cell receptor beta chain under discussion was sequenced for a study of OX40 agonist ivuxolimab in advanced cancers. Whole-study context: Intravenous ivuxolimab was administered to patients every 2 weeks at 0.01 to 10 mg/kg. Earlier treatment with anti-PD-1, anti-PD-L1 or anti-CTLA-4 was permitted, and over 35% had received some.

Sequenced by immunoSEQ multiplex PCR; TCRdb stores in-frame clones only, minus some. The profile shows some 64,000 clones, approximately 92% of them singletons. General study results and limits: There were, on average, more expanded clones in CD8+ T cells than in CD4+. Expansion of clones was among the lowest in partial responders at 0.1-3.0 mg/kg.

Concerning this clone: Its specificity is not known.

In germline, CDR1 is MNHNY, CDR2 SVGAGI (reference sequence). The CDR3 is made up of 16 amino acids. V lost 1 base to trimming and J lost 3 bases; unmatched junction nucleotides: 4. This receptor was taken from an adult with an advanced solid tumor such as melanoma, head and neck, liver or kidney cancer. The material was CD4+ or CD8+ T cells sorted from blood, obtained in a trial of the OX40 agonist ivuxolimab. The chain recombines TRBV6-6 with TRBJ2-3, with 10 bases that match TRBD2. The CDR3, as DNA: TGTGCCAGCAGTTACTTGCCGGGACTAGCGACAGATACGCAGTATTTT. The encoded protein is CASSYLPGLATDTQYF.